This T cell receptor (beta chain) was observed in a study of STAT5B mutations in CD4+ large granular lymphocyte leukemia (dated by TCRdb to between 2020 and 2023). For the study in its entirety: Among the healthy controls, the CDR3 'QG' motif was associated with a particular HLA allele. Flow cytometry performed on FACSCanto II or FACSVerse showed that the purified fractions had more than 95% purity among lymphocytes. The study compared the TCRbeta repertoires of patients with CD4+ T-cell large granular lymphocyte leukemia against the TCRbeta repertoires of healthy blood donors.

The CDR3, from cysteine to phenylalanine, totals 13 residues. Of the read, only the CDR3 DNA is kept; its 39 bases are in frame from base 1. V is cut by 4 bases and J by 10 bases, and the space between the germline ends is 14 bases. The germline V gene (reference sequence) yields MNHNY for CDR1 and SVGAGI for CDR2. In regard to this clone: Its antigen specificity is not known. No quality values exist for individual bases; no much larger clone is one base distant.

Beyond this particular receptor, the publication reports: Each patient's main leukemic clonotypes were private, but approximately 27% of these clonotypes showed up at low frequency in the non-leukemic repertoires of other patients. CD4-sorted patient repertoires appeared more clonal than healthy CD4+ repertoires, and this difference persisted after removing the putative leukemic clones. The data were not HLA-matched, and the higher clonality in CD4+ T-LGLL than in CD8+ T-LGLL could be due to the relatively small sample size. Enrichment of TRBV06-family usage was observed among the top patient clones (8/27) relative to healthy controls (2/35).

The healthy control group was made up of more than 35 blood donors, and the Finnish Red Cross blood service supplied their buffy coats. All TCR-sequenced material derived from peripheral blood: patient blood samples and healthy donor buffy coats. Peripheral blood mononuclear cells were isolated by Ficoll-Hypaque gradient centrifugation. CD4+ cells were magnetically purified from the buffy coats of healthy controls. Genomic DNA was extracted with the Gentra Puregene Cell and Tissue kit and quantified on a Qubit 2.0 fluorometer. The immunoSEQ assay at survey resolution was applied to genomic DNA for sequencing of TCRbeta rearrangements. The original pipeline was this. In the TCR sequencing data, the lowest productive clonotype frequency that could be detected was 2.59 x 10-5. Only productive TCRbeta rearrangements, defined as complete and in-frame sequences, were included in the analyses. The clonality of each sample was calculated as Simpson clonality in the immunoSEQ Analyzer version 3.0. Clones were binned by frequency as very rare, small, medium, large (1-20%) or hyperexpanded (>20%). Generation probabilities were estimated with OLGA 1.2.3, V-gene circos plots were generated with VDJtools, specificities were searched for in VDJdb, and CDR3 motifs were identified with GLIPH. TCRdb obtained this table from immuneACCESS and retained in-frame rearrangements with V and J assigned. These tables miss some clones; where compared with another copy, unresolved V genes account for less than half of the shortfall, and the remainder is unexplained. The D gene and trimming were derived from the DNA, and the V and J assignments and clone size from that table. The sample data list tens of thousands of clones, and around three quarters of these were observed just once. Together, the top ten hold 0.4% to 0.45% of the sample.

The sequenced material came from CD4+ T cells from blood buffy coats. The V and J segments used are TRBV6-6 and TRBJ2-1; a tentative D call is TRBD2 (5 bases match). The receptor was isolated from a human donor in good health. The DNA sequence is TGTGCCAGCAGTTGGACTTCCCTCGGAGAGCAGTTCTTC. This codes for CASSWTSLGEQFF.